This T cell receptor (beta chain) originates from a study of T cell changes during pregnancy in multiple sclerosis. Trimming pared 2 bases from V and 4 bases from J, leaving 12 bases between. Per the germline V gene, CDR1 is SGHAT and CDR2 is FQNNGV. The CDR3 is made up of 15 amino acids. Sequencing used immunoSEQ multiplex PCR; TCRdb keeps in-frame clones, though not all of them. The table records around 20,000 clones, roughly nine tenths of them present only once. The source material was CD8+ T cells from peripheral blood mononuclear cells, sampled in the second trimester of pregnancy. V gene TRBV11-2 combines with J gene TRBJ1-3; D is unresolved. This receptor was identified in a female donor in good health, enrolled as a control in a pregnancy study. In DNA form, the CDR3 reads TGTGCCAGCAGCTTACTCGCGTCTAAGGGAAACACCATATATTTT. Its protein product is CASSLLASKGNTIYF.